This is a list of T cell receptor beta chains from one sample in a study of OX40 agonist ivuxolimab in advanced cancers. Sequencing was performed with immunoSEQ multiplex PCR; in TCRdb, only in-frame clones are kept and a portion is missing. The sample has about 6,700 clones; about 95% are singletons. The sequencing here drew on CD4+ or CD8+ T cells sorted from blood, taken in a trial of the OX40 agonist ivuxolimab. The receptors were sampled from an adult with an advanced solid tumor such as melanoma, head and neck, liver or kidney cancer. Both conserved end residues are part of each CDR3.

V	J	CDR3
TRBV5-1	TRBJ2-3	CASSLGDGGDTDTQYF
TRBV9	TRBJ1-2	CASSPLDTPYGYTF
TRBV5-1	TRBJ2-3	CASSPGGASTDTQYF
TRBV9	TRBJ1-4	CASSETQGRSEKLFF
TRBV29-1	TRBJ2-7	CSVSRDSYEQYF
TRBV19	TRBJ1-1	CASRDQNTEAFF
TRBV19	TRBJ2-6	CASSMGTGRSGANVLTF
TRBV9	TRBJ2-1	CASSVAGRGNEQFF
TRBV2	TRBJ2-5	CASRIPSAETQYF
TRBV28	TRBJ1-2	CASRGKVNYGYTF
TRBV4-1	TRBJ2-2	CASSQPMMETKDRFPNSGELFF
TRBV6-1	TRBJ1-6	CASSEQGTVNSPLHF
TRBV30	TRBJ1-1	CAWRGHVEAFF
TRBV7-4	TRBJ1-3	CASTGRRGNTIYF
TRBV21-1	TRBJ1-2	CASSTQRKRTSWNGYTF
TRBV30	TRBJ1-3	CAWGRGLLSGNTIYF
TRBV28	TRBJ1-2	CASSPTRFDYGYTF
TRBV18	TRBJ2-7	CASSPGGLDNEQYF
TRBV30	TRBJ1-5	CAWSGQGPWPQHF
TRBV7-3	TRBJ1-1	CASSLMPNTEAFF
TRBV5-1	TRBJ2-3	CASATAGVVDTQYF
TRBV5-6	TRBJ2-7	CASSFRGTGRYEQYF
TRBV4-1	TRBJ1-1	CASSQGALMNTEAFF
TRBV30	TRBJ2-3	CAWRKGPSADTQYF
TRBV7-9	TRBJ1-4	CASSLSGGTNEKLFF
TRBV27	TRBJ1-2	CASSSRGPDYGYTF
TRBV5-1	TRBJ2-7	CASSSGLAGGYEQYF
TRBV4-1	TRBJ1-2	CASSQPRGSRRYGYTF
TRBV19	TRBJ2-1	CASSIGEIDYNEQFF
TRBV9	TRBJ2-5	CASSVTGGGEQYF
TRBV30	TRBJ1-6	CASRIGDPGPLHF
TRBV13	TRBJ2-1	CASSTRTVNEQFF
TRBV9	TRBJ2-2	CASSVELAVNTGELFF
TRBV6-1	TRBJ2-7	CASTWGGRYEQYF
TRBV28	TRBJ1-5	CASWGHRQPQHF
TRBV5-1	TRBJ2-1	CASTKGQSNEQFF
TRBV7-7	TRBJ2-5	CASSRDRGETQYF
TRBV7-2	TRBJ2-2	CASSLDGFTGELFF
TRBV28	TRBJ1-4	CASSSGTQGEKLFF
TRBV19	TRBJ2-1	CASRNRESENLVNEQFF
TRBV5-6	TRBJ2-7	CASSPQSGRGIYEQYF
TRBV6-6	TRBJ2-7	CASSIDSKTYEQYF
TRBV5-1	TRBJ2-2	CASRRGSGDTGELFF
TRBV10-2	TRBJ2-3	CASNDADTQYF
TRBV6-5	TRBJ2-1	CASRPLAGVRNEQFF
TRBV11-3	TRBJ2-1	CASSLATAGEQFF
TRBV6-5	TRBJ1-1	CASSYSKGVRDTEAFF
TRBV18	TRBJ1-1	CASSPQALNTEAFF
TRBV18	TRBJ1-3	CASSPVEHRNTIYF
TRBV29-1	TRBJ2-3	CSVQVMTDTQYF
TRBV28	TRBJ2-3	CASSTSGQGADTQYF
TRBV19	TRBJ2-7	CASSIPGGFSSYEQYF
TRBV7-9	TRBJ2-2	CASSLAGPGELFF
TRBV10-3	TRBJ2-3	CAISGGDSTDTQYF
TRBV11-2	TRBJ1-6	CASSPGTNSPLHF